This is a list of T cell receptor beta chains from one sample in a study of glioma-infiltrating T cells. One entry per CDR3 protein, called by TCRdb with MiXCR from the multiplex PCR reads. The sample yields around 130,000 distinct CDR3 sequences, around 25% seen once. The sequenced material came from glioma tissue, nonneoplastic brain tissue, or PBMCs (not recorded which). These receptor sequences come from a human donor with low-grade glioma or glioblastoma, undergoing nonglioma brain surgery, or in good health (not recorded which). Both conserved end residues are trimmed from each CDR3. The D gene is left open where the match is weak.

v_call: TRBV7-3; d_call: NA; cdr3_aa: ASSAAGANVLT
v_call: TRBV18; d_call: NA; cdr3_aa: ASSRTDQETQY
v_call: TRBV3-1; d_call: NA; cdr3_aa: ASSQVYQETQY
v_call: TRBV28; d_call: TRBD1; cdr3_aa: ASQGTGGNKNIQY
v_call: TRBV2; d_call: TRBD1; cdr3_aa: ASTGTANEKLF
v_call: TRBV7-9; d_call: NA; cdr3_aa: ASSPLGQSGNTIY
v_call: TRBV7-9; d_call: NA; cdr3_aa: ASSLGGTETF
v_call: TRBV12-3/TRBV12-4; d_call: NA; cdr3_aa: ASSPPTSSTDTQY
v_call: TRBV29-1; d_call: NA; cdr3_aa: SVEGLGTEAF
v_call: TRBV20-1; d_call: TRBD1; cdr3_aa: SAKGQAQETQY
v_call: TRBV6-2/TRBV6-3; d_call: NA; cdr3_aa: ASTPRTFEAF
v_call: TRBV24-1; d_call: NA; cdr3_aa: ATLKEDAGELF